Reported below is one T cell receptor beta chain. This clonotype turned up a few times. Its antigen specificity is not known. No base-level quality is on record; no much larger clone is a single base apart. The library was prepared using 5' RACE. Instrument on record: Illumina HiSeq 2500. The second PCR ran for about 7 to 11 cycles and used a J-beta primer mix along with a sample-barcoded 5' primer. A template-switch 5' adaptor carrying 12 random nucleotides introduced a unique molecular identifier onto each TCR beta cDNA molecule. Each sample yielded at least 3 million CDR3-containing paired-end reads. The Mint cDNA synthesis kit, primed by a TRBC-specific oligonucleotide, was used to synthesize first-strand cDNA from all RNA. All cDNA was treated with uracil-DNA glycosylase and then went through a first 18-cycle PCR with the universal primers M1SS and BC2_uni_R. The authors' analysis ran thus. Each sample was normalized by randomly selecting 1 million high-quality reads, each carrying a distinct molecular identifier. Instead of being binned into consensus sequences, reads that shared molecular identifiers were thrown out. MiTCR, with a Q25 quality threshold and the strictest error-elimination algorithm, was used for CDR3 identification, clonotype clustering and error correction. A nonparametric unseen species model with Euler transformation was used to estimate lower-bound total TCR beta diversity. TCRdb trimmed the raw reads at Q25, called clones with MiXCR and kept productive beta chains. CDR3 protein duplicates are merged, each entry listing the most common genes and DNA. These V and J calls derive from TCRdb rather than the authors' analysis. Present in this sample are about 1.4 million distinct CDR3 sequences, approximately 63% of which were seen just once. The top ten constitute roughly 7% of the sample.

The data derive from a study of blood T cells in healthy people across ages (dated by TCRdb to between 2014 and 2016). As for the study more broadly: In model experiments, template switching captured about one uniquely barcoded TCR beta cDNA molecule for every two T cells. To track age-related changes in TCR beta repertoire diversity, the study relied on deep sequencing normalized with unique cDNA molecular identifiers. The donors were divided into four age groups: young (average about 16 years), middle-aged (approximately 39), aged (about 60) and long-lived (roughly 82). Donors of different ages were randomly distributed across sequencing lanes to avoid experimental bias. Two additional independent replicas of 1 million unique cDNA reads from the same blood draw were analyzed for two donors (one aged 18 to 30 and one aged 80 or older). Summary of the overall study and its limitations: Estimates of total diversity based on one million sequenced T cells were regarded as lower bounds and as underestimates. Since profiling was done on bulk unsorted PBMCs, naive and antigen-experienced compartments could not be conclusively compared. The CMV infection status of donors was not known, potentially confounding age-related changes in expanded clonotypes. As age increased, observed TCR beta diversity per million T cells dropped in a roughly linear way, and a significant reduction was already evident by age about 36. The percentage of naive T cells measured by flow cytometry correlated strongly with observed TCR beta diversity. Compared with the aged group, the long-lived group had more naive CD4+ T cells, fewer expanded clones and increased TCR diversity, suggesting age selection.

V is cut back by 7 bases and J by 4 bases, with 2 bases in the junction unmatched. The germline V gene supplies CDR1 SQVTM and CDR2 ANQGSEA. The CDR3 starts with the cysteine, ends with the phenylalanine, and has 11 residues. Only the CDR3 DNA stays, 33 bases, in frame from base 1. Donors were under 40 systemically healthy Caucasian individuals from Russia aged 6 to 90 years. About 9.6 milliliters of peripheral blood were collected from each donor into EDTA-treated Vacutainer tubes. Ficoll-Paque density-gradient centrifugation was used to isolate PBMCs, with at least 7 million per sample. Total RNA, at least 6 micrograms per sample, was extracted from PBMCs with Trizol reagent. For every donor, flow cytometry on a PBMC aliquot measured the percentage of naive CD45RAhigh/CD27high T cells.

This clonotype was sampled from a man in his late teens or twenties in good health. The chain employs TRBV29-1 and TRBJ2-5; a stretch of 8 junction bases matches TRBD2. Sequencing was performed on blood. In nucleotides, the sequence is TGCAGCGCAGCGGGGGCAGAGACCCAGTACTTC. It translates to CSAAGAETQYF.